This TCR beta chain was obtained from a study of cytomegalovirus exposure and HLA in healthy donors. The overall study: Earlier sequencing of approximately 180 million T cells yielded fewer than 140 million unique TCR beta sequences. Overall study results and limits: HLA alleles were associated with some 17,000 TCR beta sequences in a later analysis at 0.05 false discovery rate. As a later analysis showed, several of the most significant clusters appeared to be linked to common viral pathogens. As immune exposure information, only CMV serostatus was available.

Use of 60 Vbeta and 13 Jbeta primers characterized the PCR. Generated by immunoSEQ multiplex PCR, the TCRdb table keeps only in-frame clones and is missing some. The sample has 170,000 or so clones; roughly 80% are singletons. Note on this clone: What it binds is not known.

CDR1 and CDR2 (germline): MGHRA, YSYEKL. The CDR3 length is 16 residues. V lost 1 base and J lost 3, with 16 bases in between. The TCR comes from a man aged 25 to 40 in good health and CMV-seropositive. The rearrangement joins TRBV4-1 to TRBJ2-7; TRBD1 is a possible D gene (6 bases). The sample taken for sequencing was PBMCs. Here the CDR3 reads CASSQGTENPFYEQYF. Written as DNA, the CDR3 is TGCGCCAGCAGCCAAGGGACAGAAAACCCTTTCTACGAGCAGTACTTC.